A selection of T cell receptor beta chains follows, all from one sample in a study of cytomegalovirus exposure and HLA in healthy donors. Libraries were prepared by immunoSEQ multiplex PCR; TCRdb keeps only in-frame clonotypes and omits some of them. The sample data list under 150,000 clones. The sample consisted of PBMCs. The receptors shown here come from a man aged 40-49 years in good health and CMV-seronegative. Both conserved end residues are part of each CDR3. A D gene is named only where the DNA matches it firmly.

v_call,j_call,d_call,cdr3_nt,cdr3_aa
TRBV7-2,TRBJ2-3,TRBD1,TGTGCCAGCAGCCCAAGGGACAGGGGGAAGTATTTT,CASSPRDRGKYF
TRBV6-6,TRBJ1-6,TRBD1,TGTGCCAGCACTGAGGGGGCGCATAATTCACCCCTCCACTTT,CASTEGAHNSPLHF
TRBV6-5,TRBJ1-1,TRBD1,TGTGCCAGCAGTTACTCCCCGGACAGGGGAACTTTCTTT,CASSYSPDRGTFF
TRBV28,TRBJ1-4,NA,TGTGCCAGCAGTTTCAGAGAAAAACTGTTTTTT,CASSFREKLFF
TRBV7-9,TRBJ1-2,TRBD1,TGTGCCAGCAGCCGGGCAGGGGGCAACTATGGCTACACCTTC,CASSRAGGNYGYTF
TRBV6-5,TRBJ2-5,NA,TGTGCCAGCAGTTACTCAGGGTCCGGGGTCCAAGAGACCCAGTACTTC,CASSYSGSGVQETQYF
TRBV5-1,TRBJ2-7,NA,TGCGCCAGCAGCTTAGACGGAGGACCTTACACCTACGAGCAGTACTTC,CASSLDGGPYTYEQYF
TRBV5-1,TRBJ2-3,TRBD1,TGCGCCAGCAGCTTGAGTGGGACAGTCAACTCAGATACGCAGTATTTT,CASSLSGTVNSDTQYF
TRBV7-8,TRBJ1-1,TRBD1,TGTGCCAGCAGCTTAGGCAGACAGGGGAAGGTCGGCACTGAAGCTTTCTTT,CASSLGRQGKVGTEAFF
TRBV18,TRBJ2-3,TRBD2,TGTGCCAGCTCACCACCGTGGCGGGGGGCTGGCACAGATACGCAGTATTTT,CASSPPWRGAGTDTQYF
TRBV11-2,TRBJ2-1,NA,TGTGCCAGCAGCCACGGGTACTACAATGAGCAGTTCTTC,CASSHGYYNEQFF
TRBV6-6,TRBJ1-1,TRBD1,TGTGCCAGCAGTTACGGGACAGGGGTCACTGAAGCTTTCTTT,CASSYGTGVTEAFF
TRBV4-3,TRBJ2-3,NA,TGCGCCAGCAGCCAAGACTGGAGCTCTAGCACAGATACGCAGTATTTT,CASSQDWSSSTDTQYF
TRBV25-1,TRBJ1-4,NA,TGTGCCAGCAGGGAAGGACAGAATGAAAAACTGTTTTTT,CASREGQNEKLFF
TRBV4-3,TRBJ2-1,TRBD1,TGCGCCAGCAGCCCAAGGGGGCCAAGCTCCTACAATGAGCAGTTCTTC,CASSPRGPSSYNEQFF
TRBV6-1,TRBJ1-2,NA,TGTGCCAGCAGTGAAGGGACATATGGCTACACCTTC,CASSEGTYGYTF
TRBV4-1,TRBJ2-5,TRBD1,TGCGCCAGCAGCCACGGGACAGCCAGCCAAGAGACCCAGTACTTC,CASSHGTASQETQYF
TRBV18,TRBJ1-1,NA,TGTGCCAGCTCACCTGAAGGGGCCCTTAGGGCTGAAGCTTTCTTT,CASSPEGALRAEAFF
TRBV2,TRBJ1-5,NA,TGTGCCAGCAGACGCAAATCGGCAGGGCCCAATCAGCCCCAGCATTTT,CASRRKSAGPNQPQHF
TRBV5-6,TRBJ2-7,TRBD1,TGTGCCAGCAGCACACGCAGACAGGGGAGCTCCTACGAGCAGTACTTC,CASSTRRQGSSYEQYF
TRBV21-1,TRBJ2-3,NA,TGTGCCAGCAGCAGAGGTAGCGGGGGGCCAGGCGATACGCAGTATTTT,CASSRGSGGPGDTQYF
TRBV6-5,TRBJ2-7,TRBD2,TGTGCCAGCAGGGGGCTAGCGGGGCCCTACGAGCAGTACTTC,CASRGLAGPYEQYF
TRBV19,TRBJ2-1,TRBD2,TGTGCCAGTAGTACCACCTGGGGACTAGCGGGGGGGCCATTAGTCTTC,CASSTTWGLAGGPLVF
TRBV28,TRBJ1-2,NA,TGTGCCAGCAGTTTAGTTACAGGGTATGGCTACACCTTC,CASSLVTGYGYTF
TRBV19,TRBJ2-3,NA,TGTGCCAGTAGTATAGGAACAGGCACAGATACGCAGTATTTT,CASSIGTGTDTQYF
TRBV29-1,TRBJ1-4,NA,TGCAGCGTCCCGGGGATTAATGAAAAACTGTTTTTT,CSVPGINEKLFF
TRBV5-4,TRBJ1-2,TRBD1,TGTGCCAGCAGCTCTAGACAGGGGGCGGTTCATGGCTACACCTTC,CASSSRQGAVHGYTF
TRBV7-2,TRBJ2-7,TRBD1,TGTGCCAGCAGCTTAGCAGGGGGCCTATCCTACGAGCAGTACTTC,CASSLAGGLSYEQYF
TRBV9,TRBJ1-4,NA,TGTGCCAGCAGCACACCCACCACATATGCCCGGGAAGAAAAACTGTTTTTT,CASSTPTTYAREEKLFF
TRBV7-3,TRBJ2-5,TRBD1,TGTGCCAGCAGCCGAACAGGGGTTATACAAGAGACCCAGTACTTC,CASSRTGVIQETQYF
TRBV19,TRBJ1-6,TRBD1,TGTGCCAGTAGTATAGGACAGGGGGATTCACCCCTCCACTTT,CASSIGQGDSPLHF
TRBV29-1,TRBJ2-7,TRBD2,TGCAGCGTTGGGGCTAGCGGGTATGATCCCTACGAGCAGTACTTC,CSVGASGYDPYEQYF
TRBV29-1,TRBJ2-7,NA,TGCAGCGTTGCCAGAAACTACGAGCAGTACTTC,CSVARNYEQYF
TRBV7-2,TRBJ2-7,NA,TGTGCCAGCAGCCCCCGGAGGACAGCCTACGAGCAGTACTTC,CASSPRRTAYEQYF
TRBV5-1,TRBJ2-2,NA,TGCGCCAGCAGCTTGGCCAAGGCTAGCATAGGCACCGGGGAGCTGTTTTTT,CASSLAKASIGTGELFF
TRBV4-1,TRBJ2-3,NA,TGCGCCAGCAGCCAACAGGGGCCAAGCACAGATACGCAGTATTTT,CASSQQGPSTDTQYF
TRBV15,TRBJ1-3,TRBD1,TGTGCCACCAGCGTTACGGACAGGCCCTCTGGAAACACCATATATTTT,CATSVTDRPSGNTIYF
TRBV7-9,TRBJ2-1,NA,TGTGCCAGCAGCCCCTACGGGAATGAGCAGTTCTTC,CASSPYGNEQFF
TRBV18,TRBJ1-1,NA,TGTGCCAGCTCACCTCCAGGGGTGAACACTGAAGCTTTCTTT,CASSPPGVNTEAFF
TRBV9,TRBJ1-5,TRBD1,TGTGCCAGCAGCGTAGACCCAGGGGGTAACCAGCCCCAGCATTTT,CASSVDPGGNQPQHF
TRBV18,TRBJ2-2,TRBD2,TGTGCCAGCTCCCGCGGACTAGCGGTCACCGGGGAGCTGTTTTTT,CASSRGLAVTGELFF
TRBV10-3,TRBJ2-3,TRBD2,TGTGCCATCAACCCCGGGACTAGCGGGGGTAAGGGGGATACGCAGTATTTT,CAINPGTSGGKGDTQYF
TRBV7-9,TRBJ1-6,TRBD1,TGTGCCAGCAGCCCCAGGACAGGGGATAATTCACCCCTCCACTTT,CASSPRTGDNSPLHF
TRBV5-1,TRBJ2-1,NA,TGCGCCAGCAGCTATAACGGGGGAGCCAATGAGCAGTTCTTC,CASSYNGGANEQFF
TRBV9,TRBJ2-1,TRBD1,TGTGCCAGCAGCCCCAGGGGGCCCTACAATGAGCAGTTCTTC,CASSPRGPYNEQFF